The 21 T cell receptor beta chains below were found in one sample sequenced in a study of Graves' ophthalmopathy and Graves' hyperthyroidism. Scientists amplified the TCR beta CDR3 regions from RNA transcripts. HTBI primers were employed in first-round RT-PCR, then a second-round multiplex PCR followed. TCRdb fed the multiplex PCR reads into MiXCR, producing one record per CDR3 protein. The sample holds almost 750,000 distinct CDR3 sequences, roughly 40% seen once. Material for sequencing was peripheral blood. These receptor sequences come from an adult man with Graves' ophthalmopathy.

This clonotype was recorded many times. This chain links TRBV7-9 with TRBJ2-5; 9 bases line up with TRBD1. J lost 6 bases, V lost 3 bases, and 11 bases had no gene match. This CDR3 comprises 16 residues. CDR1 is SEHNR and CDR2 is FQNEAQ in the germline V gene (reference sequence). Written as DNA, the CDR3 is TGTGCCAGCAGCTTGGCACGAGGGGGACAGGGTCAGACCCAGTACTTC. Translation gives CASSLARGGQGQTQYF.

This clonotype was detected ten times or more. V gene TRBV5-1 combines with J gene TRBJ1-4, with unresolved D. The CDR3 sequence is 14 residues long. V lost 4 bases and J 5 bases, leaving 12 bases between the germline ends. Germline loops: CDR1 SGHRS, CDR2 YFSETQ. CDR3 in amino acids: CASSPFSRNEKLFF. The DNA of the CDR3 is TGCGCCAGCAGCCCCTTTTCCCGGAATGAAAAACTGTTTTTT.

The V gene is TRBV20-1, the J gene TRBJ2-7; perhaps TRBD2 as D (5 bases). Trimming cost V 0 bases and J 2 bases, with 14 bases left between them. CDR3 length equals 15 residues. Per germline, CDR1 DFQATT and CDR2 SNEGSKA (reference sequence). CDR3 sequence: CSARESSGKTYEQYF. The CDR3 coding sequence is TGCAGTGCTAGAGAGTCTTCGGGGAAAACCTACGAGCAGTACTTC.

Regarding this clonotype: One end of the junction varies from germline; a read error may be responsible. V is TRBV15 and J is TRBJ1-6; D remains unclear. Germline CDR1 LNHNV, CDR2 YYDKDF (reference sequence). The CDR3 is made up of 14 amino acids. The CDR3 region has the DNA TGTGCCGCCAGCAGTGACACCTATAATTCACCCCTCCACTTT. Translated, it gives CAASSDTYNSPLHF.

The chain couples TRBV15 to TRBJ1-2, with D perhaps TRBD1 (5 bases). Trimming pared 5 bases from V and 3 bases from J, leaving 13 bases between. Germline-derived CDR1 and CDR2 are LNHNV and YYDKDF (reference sequence). The CDR3 spans 14 residues. The CDR3 coding sequence is TGTGCCACCAGCCCTTATGGAGGGGACTATGGCTACACCTTC. Translated, it gives CATSPYGGDYGYTF.

The chain carries TRBV20-1 and TRBJ1-5, with TRBD1 matching 9 bases. J lost 1 base, V lost 0 bases, and 4 bases had no gene match. In germline, CDR1 is DFQATT, CDR2 SNEGSKA (reference sequence). This CDR3 contains 16 residues. DNA of the CDR3: TGCAGTGCTAGAGATAGACAGGGGGTAAGCAATCAGCCCCAGCATTTT. This codes for CSARDRQGVSNQPQHF.

The J gene is TRBJ1-1, the V gene TRBV29-1; no definite D call. Germline V gene sequence: CDR1 SQVTM, CDR2 ANQGSEA. Trimming pared 6 bases from V and 3 bases from J, leaving 14 bases between. The CDR3 totals 13 residues. The DNA for the CDR3 is TGCAGCGTCGTACCTCCGGGGTACACTGAAGCTTTCTTT. Translation gives CSVVPPGYTEAFF.

This clonotype turned up a few times. This chain links TRBV9 with TRBJ1-6, with D unresolved. The germline CDR1 and CDR2 sequences are SGDLS and YYNGEE. V was clipped by 0 bases and J by 5 bases, with 12 bases between them. The CDR3 runs 16 residues. CDR3 in amino acids: CASSVDWSANNSPLHF. The CDR3 region has the DNA TGTGCCAGCAGCGTAGATTGGTCAGCAAATAATTCACCCCTCCACTTT.

The V and J genes are TRBV29-1 and TRBJ2-7; 9 bases match TRBD2. The CDR3 extends over 14 amino acids. Germline trimming cut 5 bases from V and 5 bases from J; bases unmatched to any gene: 10. Germline assignment: CDR1 SQVTM and CDR2 ANQGSEA. CDR3 in amino acids: CSVSAGGPSHEQYF. In DNA form, the CDR3 reads TGCAGCGTTTCTGCGGGAGGGCCGTCCCACGAGCAGTACTTC.

This chain uses TRBV20-1 with TRBJ2-7, with TRBD2 matching 11 bases. CDR3 size: 14 residues. Germline V gives CDR1 DFQATT, CDR2 SNEGSKA (reference sequence). V lost 3 bases, J lost 5 bases, and 6 bases stayed unmatched. CDR3 loop: CSARTSGMFNEQYF. The CDR3 DNA reads as TGCAGTGCTAGGACTAGCGGGATGTTCAACGAGCAGTACTTC.

This clonotype was observed at least ten times. The rearrangement links TRBV7-9 to TRBJ1-5; possibly TRBD1 for D (5 bases). This CDR3 spans 13 amino acids. Trimming removed 4 bases at V and 6 bases at J, with 10 bases between. Germline V gene sequence: CDR1 SEHNR, CDR2 FQNEAQ (reference sequence). The CDR3 DNA follows: TGTGCCAGCAGCTCGCAGGGAAGTCAGCCCCAGCATTTT. Its protein is CASSSQGSQPQHF.

The chain couples TRBV6-1 to TRBJ1-2, with 7 bases that match TRBD1. CDR3 size: 13 residues. The germline CDR1 and CDR2 sequences are MNHNS and SASEGT. The V segment lost 8 bases and the J segment 4 bases; nucleotides outside the gene matches: 7. The CDR3 is CASAHGTVYGYTF. The CDR3 coding sequence is TGTGCCAGCGCCCACGGGACAGTCTATGGCTACACCTTC.

There are many counts of this clonotype. CDR3 amino acids: CAISDRESGNTIYF. The CDR3 DNA is TGTGCCATCAGCGACAGGGAATCTGGAAACACCATATATTTT. V is TRBV10-3 and J is TRBJ1-3; TRBD1 matches 7 bases. Germline V CDR1 and CDR2: ENHRY, SYGVKD. The CDR3 extends over 14 amino acids. V shed 6 bases and J 1 base; nucleotides not matched to a gene: 3.

Regarding this clonotype: With a much larger clone just one base away, this may be a read error. The chain carries TRBV10-2 and TRBJ2-5, with D perhaps TRBD2 (6 bases). The germline V gene has CDR1 WSHSY and CDR2 SAAADI. The CDR3 contains 13 residues. The CDR3 DNA sequence: TGCGCCAGCAGGCGGGGTCCGCAAGAGACCCGGTACTTC. As protein: CASRRGPQETRYF.

This clonotype occurred once. This rearrangement joins TRBV2 to TRBJ2-7; D may be TRBD2 (5 bases). Germline V gives CDR1 SNHLY, CDR2 FYNNEI. The CDR3 contains 14 residues. V shed 5 bases and J shed 1 base, with 12 bases lying between them. The CDR3 loop reads CASSYEGPSYEQYF. CDR3 in DNA: TGTGCCAGCAGTTATGAGGGCCCGTCCTACGAGCAGTACTTC.

The sample holds a few counts of this clonotype. The CDR3 DNA sequence: TGTGCCAGTAGTCCCACAGGGCCCAACACTGAAGCTTTCTTT. Translated, it gives CASSPTGPNTEAFF. The V and J genes are TRBV19 and TRBJ1-1, with a weak D call TRBD1 (6 bases). This CDR3 comprises 14 residues. The germline CDR1 and CDR2 sequences are LNHDA and SQIVND (reference sequence). V lost 5 bases, J lost 2 bases, and 12 bases lay in between.

This clonotype was seen only a few times. The V and J genes are TRBV6-4 and TRBJ2-7; TRBD2 might be the D (6 bases). From germline, CDR1 is MRHNA and CDR2 SNTAGT. V was pared by 0 bases and J by 3 bases, with 15 bases between. This CDR3 is 16 amino acids long. The CDR3 is CASSDSSGRGGYEQYF. CDR3 nucleotides: TGTGCCAGCAGTGACTCGTCGGGAAGGGGAGGCTACGAGCAGTACTTC.

In its sample, this clonotype was seen once. The chain couples TRBV6-2 or TRBV6-3 to TRBJ1-1; D gene unclear. This CDR3 region has 14 residues. Trimming stripped 8 bases from V and 1 base from J, with 14 bases between. The germline V gene has CDR1 MNHEY and CDR2 SVGEGT. CDR3 in DNA: TGTGCCAGCGTCCTTGCGGACGGGAACACTGAAGCTTTCTTT. It is translated as CASVLADGNTEAFF.

There are many counts of this clonotype. The chain recombines TRBV29-1 with TRBJ1-2; 8 bases are shared with TRBD1. The V gene end was trimmed by 6 bases and the J gene end by 8 bases; junction bases not matched to a gene: 8. The germline CDR1 and CDR2 sequences are SQVTM and ANQGSEA. CDR3 length equals 12 residues. The CDR3 loop is CSVRDRTGGYTF. Written as DNA, the CDR3 is TGCAGCGTCCGGGACAGGACTGGCGGCTACACCTTC.

A few counts support this clonotype. This chain connects TRBV15 to TRBJ1-5, with D possibly matching TRBD1 (6 bases). From germline, CDR1 is LNHNV and CDR2 YYDKDF (reference sequence). There are 14 residues in the CDR3. V was shortened by 4 bases and J by 6 bases, with 13 bases between the two germline ends. CDR3 coding DNA: TGTGCCACCAGCACAGGGGAGTACGGTCAGCCCCAGCATTTT. Its translation: CATSTGEYGQPQHF.

The V and J genes are TRBV28 and TRBJ1-3; D is perhaps TRBD1 (6 bases). The CDR3 is 15 residues long. CDR1 MDHEN and CDR2 SYDVKM come from the germline V gene. With 10 bases removed from V and 0 bases from J, the gap between germline ends came to 16 bases. The CDR3 spells CATSSGAISGNTIYF. DNA of the CDR3: TGTGCCACCTCGTCGGGGGCTATCTCTGGAAACACCATATATTTT.